This T cell receptor (beta chain) came from a study of T cells expressing NK-cell markers. On the study more broadly: HCMV seropositivity marked seven of the eight sequenced donors; one was seronegative.

TCRdb reprocessed the 5' RACE reads; each CDR3 protein has one entry and no DNA is given. The sample features under 200,000 distinct CDR3 sequences, with under 20% in its top ten. Comments on this clonotype: The antigen is unknown.

Findings and limits, study-wide: Dominant NKG2C+ clonotypes were found to form about 1.0-7.0% of CD8+ T cells in six donors.

This CDR3 contains 16 residues. Germline assignment: CDR1 MNHEY and CDR2 SMNVEV (reference sequence). Sequences were obtained from blood T cells: a sorted CD56 or NKG2C T cell subset, CD4+ or CD8+ T cells, or bulk PBMC T cells (not recorded which). The receptor was isolated from a woman aged 18-69 years in good health. J is TRBJ2-7 and V is TRBV27; TCRdb's assignment of TRBD1 cannot be checked, as there is no DNA. The CDR3 loop reads CASRGAAGGWSYEQYF.